The T cell receptor (beta chain) under discussion was sequenced for a study of OX40 agonist ivuxolimab in advanced cancers. Study-wide context: The study treated patients with ivuxolimab, an agonistic anti-OX40 (CD134) antibody. Study results and caveats: At 0.1 to 3.0 mg/kg and by week 6, CD4+ and CD8+ T cells in the blood had expanded clonally.

With 6 bases clipped from V and 7 bases from J, the junction kept 0 bases outside the gene matches. This CDR3 spans 12 amino acids. From germline, CDR1 is MNHEY and CDR2 SMNVEV (reference sequence). Autoimmune disease history or systemic immunosuppression led to patients being barred. Profiling relied on immunoSEQ multiplex PCR, and the TCRdb table lists in-frame clones only, not all of them. The sample includes about 83,000 clones, 80% to 90% of them seen just once. As concerns this clone: The antigen is undetermined.

The sequencing here drew on CD4+ or CD8+ T cells sorted from blood, taken in a trial of the OX40 agonist ivuxolimab. This receptor was obtained from an adult with an advanced solid tumor such as melanoma, head and neck, liver or kidney cancer. This chain connects TRBV27 to TRBJ2-1, with 10 bases lining up with TRBD1. CDR3 nucleotide sequence: TGTGCCAGCAGGGACAGGGGGAATGAGCAGTTCTTC. Its protein is CASRDRGNEQFF.